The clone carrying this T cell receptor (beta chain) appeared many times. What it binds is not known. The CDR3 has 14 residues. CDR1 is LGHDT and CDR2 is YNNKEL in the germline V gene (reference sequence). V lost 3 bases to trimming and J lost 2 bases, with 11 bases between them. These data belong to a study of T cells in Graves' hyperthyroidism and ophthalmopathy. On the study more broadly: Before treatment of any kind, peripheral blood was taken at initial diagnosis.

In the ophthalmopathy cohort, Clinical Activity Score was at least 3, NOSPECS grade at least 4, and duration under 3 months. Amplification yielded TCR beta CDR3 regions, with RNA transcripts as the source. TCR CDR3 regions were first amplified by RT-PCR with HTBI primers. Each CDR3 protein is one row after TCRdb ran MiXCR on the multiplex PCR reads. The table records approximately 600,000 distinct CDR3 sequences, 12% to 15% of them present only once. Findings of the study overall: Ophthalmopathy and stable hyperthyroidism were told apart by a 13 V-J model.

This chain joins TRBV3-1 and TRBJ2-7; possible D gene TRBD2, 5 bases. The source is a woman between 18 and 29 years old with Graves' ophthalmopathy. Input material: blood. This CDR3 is CASSHAERPYEQYF. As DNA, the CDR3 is TGTGCCAGCAGCCATGCAGAGCGGCCCTACGAGCAGTACTTC.